A single sample gave rise to the 7 T cell receptor beta chains below, sequenced in a study of cytomegalovirus exposure and HLA in healthy donors. 60 Vbeta and 13 Jbeta primers were used in PCR. The method was immunoSEQ multiplex PCR; TCRdb's version includes in-frame clones alone and lacks a portion of them. The sample has under 200,000 clones; around 86% are singletons. Sequenced input: PBMCs. These receptor sequences come from a male donor in good health and CMV-seronegative.

The chain carries TRBV27 and TRBJ1-1; 7 nucleotides line up with TRBD1. The length of the CDR3 is 14 residues. Germline lookup yields CDR1 MNHEY and CDR2 SMNVEV (reference sequence). V gave up 3 bases and J gave up 2 bases; unmatched junction bases: 3. The CDR3 is CASSFGTDNTEAFF. The CDR3 nucleotides are TGTGCCAGCAGTTTCGGGACAGATAACACTGAAGCTTTCTTT.

The chain recombines TRBV23-1 with TRBJ1-1, with D perhaps TRBD1 (5 bases). TRBV23-1 is annotated as an ORF whose role is uncertain. The germline V and J ends were trimmed by 0 bases and 6 bases, with 14 bases remaining between them. The CDR3 length is 15 residues. The CDR3 spells CASSQSGEGIAEAFF. CDR3 DNA sequence: TGCGCCAGCAGTCAATCGGGGGAGGGTATCGCTGAAGCTTTCTTT.

The gene calls are TRBV7-8 and TRBJ2-1; D perhaps matches TRBD2 (5 bases). Looked up from germline, CDR1 is SGHVS and CDR2 is FQNEAQ. The CDR3 covers 16 residues. The V gene lost 1 base and the J gene lost 9 bases, with 19 bases spanning the gap. The CDR3 bases are TGTGCCAGCAGCTTAGGGCGGAGGCCAGGCGCGGGTGAGCAGTTCTTC. Protein product: CASSLGRRPGAGEQFF.

V gene TRBV27 combines with J gene TRBJ2-7; a weak D match, TRBD1 (5 bases). Per germline, CDR1 MNHEY and CDR2 SMNVEV (reference sequence). The CDR3 consists of 13 residues. Trimming removed 5 bases from V and 4 bases from J, with 12 bases in between. The CDR3 loop is CASSPRKGYEQYF. DNA of the CDR3: TGTGCCAGCAGTCCCCGAAAGGGGTACGAGCAGTACTTC.

Of note for this clone: Other DNA sequences in this sample translate to the same CDR3. CDR3 region: CASSLAENQPQHF. For the CDR3, the DNA is TGTGCCAGCAGCTTAGCGGAGAATCAGCCCCAGCATTTT. The V call is TRBV7-2, the J call TRBJ1-5, with D unclear. This CDR3 is built from 13 residues. Trimming pared 0 bases from V and 4 bases from J, leaving 4 bases between. CDR1 and CDR2 (germline): SGHTA, FQGNSA.

This chain uses TRBV27 with TRBJ1-3; no definite D call. The CDR3 runs to 14 residues. Trimming pared 7 bases from V and 6 bases from J, leaving 16 bases between. CDR1 and CDR2 from the germline V gene are MNHEY and SMNVEV (reference sequence). The CDR3 DNA sequence: TGTGCCAGCATCAGAACCTTAATTAAAAACACCATATATTTT. Protein: CASIRTLIKNTIYF.

This chain connects TRBV11-2 to TRBJ2-1; TRBD2 aligns across 10 bases. Per the germline V gene, CDR1 is SGHAT and CDR2 is FQNNGV. V trimming: 6 bases; J trimming: 9 bases; junction bases outside the gene matches: 8. This CDR3 has 14 amino acids. The CDR3 region has the DNA TGTGCCAGCAGACCGGGACTAGCGAACGTTGAGCAGTTCTTC. This gives the protein CASRPGLANVEQFF.